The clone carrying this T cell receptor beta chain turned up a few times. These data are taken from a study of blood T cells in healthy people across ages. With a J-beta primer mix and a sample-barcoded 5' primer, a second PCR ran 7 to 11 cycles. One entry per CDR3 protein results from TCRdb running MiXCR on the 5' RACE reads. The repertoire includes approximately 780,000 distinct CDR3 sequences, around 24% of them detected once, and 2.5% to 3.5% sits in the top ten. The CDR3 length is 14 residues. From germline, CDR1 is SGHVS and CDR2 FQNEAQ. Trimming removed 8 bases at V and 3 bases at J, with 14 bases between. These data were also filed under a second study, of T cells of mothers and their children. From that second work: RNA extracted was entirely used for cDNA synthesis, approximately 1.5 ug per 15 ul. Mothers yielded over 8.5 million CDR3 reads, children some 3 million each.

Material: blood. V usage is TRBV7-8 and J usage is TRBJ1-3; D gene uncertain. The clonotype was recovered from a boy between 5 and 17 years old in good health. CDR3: CASGQRSNGNTIYF. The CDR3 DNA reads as TGTGCCAGCGGGCAGAGAAGCAATGGAAACACCATATATTTT.